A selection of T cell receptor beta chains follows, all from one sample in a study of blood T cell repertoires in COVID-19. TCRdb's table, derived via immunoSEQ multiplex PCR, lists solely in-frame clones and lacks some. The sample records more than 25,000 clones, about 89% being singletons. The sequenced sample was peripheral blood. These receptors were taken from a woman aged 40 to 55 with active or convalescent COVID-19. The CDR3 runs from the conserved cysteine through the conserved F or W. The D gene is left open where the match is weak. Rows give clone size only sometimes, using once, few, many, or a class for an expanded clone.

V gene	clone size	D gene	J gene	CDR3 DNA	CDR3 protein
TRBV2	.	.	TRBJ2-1	TGTGCCAGCAGCACCCCTAGCGTGGGGTCGCATGAGCAGTTCTTC	CASSTPSVGSHEQFF
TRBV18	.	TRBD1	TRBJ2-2	TGTGCCAGCTCTCGAGGACAGGGACGAAACACCGGGGAGCTGTTTTTT	CASSRGQGRNTGELFF
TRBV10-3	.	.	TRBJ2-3	TGTGCCATCAGTGTGGGCCCTCCTAGCACAGATACGCAGTATTTT	CAISVGPPSTDTQYF
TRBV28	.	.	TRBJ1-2	TGTGCCAGCAGTCCCCAGAGTGTTGCGGAGGGCTACACCTTC	CASSPQSVAEGYTF
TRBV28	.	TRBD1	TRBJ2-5	TGTGCCAGCAAGGGACAGGGAAACCAAGAGACCCAGTACTTC	CASKGQGNQETQYF
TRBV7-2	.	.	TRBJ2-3	TGTGCCAGCAGCTCCGGGACTTTAAATACAGATACGCAGTATTTT	CASSSGTLNTDTQYF
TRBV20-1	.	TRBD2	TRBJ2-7	TGCAGTGCCAGTCCCTGGACTAGCGGGGCCTACGAGCAGTACTTC	CSASPWTSGAYEQYF
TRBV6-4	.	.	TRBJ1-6	TGTGCCAGCAGCCTAGAAACAGGCGGTTCACCCCTCCACTTT	CASSLETGGSPLHF
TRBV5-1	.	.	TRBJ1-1	TGCGCCAGCAGCTCTCAGGCCCTGAACACTGAAGCTTTCTTT	CASSSQALNTEAFF
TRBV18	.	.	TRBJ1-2	TGTGCCAGCTCACCCACAGGAGACTATGGCTACACCTTC	CASSPTGDYGYTF
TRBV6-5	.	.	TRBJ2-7	TGTGCCAGCAGCATAAGCAGGGGGGCTGAGCAGTACTTC	CASSISRGAEQYF
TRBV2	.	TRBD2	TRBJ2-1	TGTGCCAGCAGTGATAGACTAGCGGGATACAATGAGCAGTTCTTC	CASSDRLAGYNEQFF
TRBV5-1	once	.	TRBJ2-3	TGCGCCAGCAGCTTGGAGGCAGGGCCAGATACGCAGTATTTT	CASSLEAGPDTQYF
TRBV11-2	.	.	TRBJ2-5	TGTGCCAGCAGCCTCCGGGTCCAAGAGACCCAGTACTTC	CASSLRVQETQYF
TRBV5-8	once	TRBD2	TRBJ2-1	TGTGCCAGCAGCTTGGTCGGACTAGCGGGAGTTACTAGCTCCTACAATGAGCAGTTCTTC	CASSLVGLAGVTSSYNEQFF
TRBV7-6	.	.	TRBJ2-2	TGTGCCAGCAGCTTAGGGGCGGGGTTGGGCACCGGGGAGCTGTTTTTT	CASSLGAGLGTGELFF
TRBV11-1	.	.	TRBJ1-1	TGTGCCAGCAGCACCCACGCTCGGTTGAGTACTGAAGCTTTCTTT	CASSTHARLSTEAFF
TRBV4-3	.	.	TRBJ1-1	TGCGCCAGCAGCCAAGATCTCAGGGATGGGGCTTTCTTT	CASSQDLRDGAFF
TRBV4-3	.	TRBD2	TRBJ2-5	TGCGCCAGCAGCCAGGACCGGACTAGCGGGGACCCCGGGACCCAGTACTTC	CASSQDRTSGDPGTQYF
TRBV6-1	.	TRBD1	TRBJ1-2	TGTGCCAGCAGTGAAGCGGGACAGACAAAAGTAGGGGGCTACACCTTC	CASSEAGQTKVGGYTF
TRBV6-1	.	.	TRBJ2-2	TGTGCCAGCAGTGAAATGGCTTTTACTAGGAGACCCGGGGAGCTGTTTTTT	CASSEMAFTRRPGELFF
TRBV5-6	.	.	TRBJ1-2	TGTGCCAGCAGCTTGGATGCCGTATATGGGGCACTTGGCTACACCTTC	CASSLDAVYGALGYTF
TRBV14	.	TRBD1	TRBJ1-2	TGTGCCAGCAGCGAGCCCGGGACAGGGGGGGTAGGGGACTATGGCTACACCTTC	CASSEPGTGGVGDYGYTF
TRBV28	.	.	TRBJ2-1	TGTGCCAGCAGATCATTGGACTTGTACAATGAGCAGTTCTTC	CASRSLDLYNEQFF
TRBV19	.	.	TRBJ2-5	TGTGCCAGTAGTGTAACACAGAAAACCACGTACGGGACCCAGTACTTC	CASSVTQKTTYGTQYF
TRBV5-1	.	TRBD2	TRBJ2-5	TGCGCCAGCAGCCCCAGACTAGCGGGGGCCAATCCCCGAGAGACCCAGTACTTC	CASSPRLAGANPRETQYF
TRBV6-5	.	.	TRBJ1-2	TGTGCCAGCAGTTACGGCAGGTTTCTAAGCTACACCTTC	CASSYGRFLSYTF
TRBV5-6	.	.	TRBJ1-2	TGTGCCAGCAGCTTGGCGGGATCACCGGGAGGCTACACCTTC	CASSLAGSPGGYTF
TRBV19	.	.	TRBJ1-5	TGTGCCAGTAGTATAGTAATTCGGGGCGCGGGGGTTAGTCAGCCCCAGCATTTT	CASSIVIRGAGVSQPQHF
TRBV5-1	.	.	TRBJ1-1	TGCGCCAGCAGCTTGGAAGCGGGGGCGCGTACTGAAGCTTTCTTT	CASSLEAGARTEAFF
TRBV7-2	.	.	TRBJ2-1	TGTGCCAGCAGCTCCGTAGGGGGTCGGTGGACGAATGAGCAGTTCTTC	CASSSVGGRWTNEQFF
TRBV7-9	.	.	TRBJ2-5	TGTGCCAGCAGCTTATCGGGGTTGGAAGAGACCCAGTACTTC	CASSLSGLEETQYF
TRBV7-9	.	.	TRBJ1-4	TGTGCCAGCAGCCAAGTAGCAACTAATGAAAAACTGTTTTTT	CASSQVATNEKLFF
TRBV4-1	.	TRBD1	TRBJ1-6	TGCGCCAGCAGCCAAGGTTTCGGACAGGGGAGTTCACCCCTCCACTTT	CASSQGFGQGSSPLHF
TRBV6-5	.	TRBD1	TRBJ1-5	TGTGCCAGCAGCCGACAGGGGGAGAATCAGCCCCAGCATTTT	CASSRQGENQPQHF
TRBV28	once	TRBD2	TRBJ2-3	TGTGCCAGCAGTTTATTCCGCGGGAGCGGGAGGGCAACAGATACGCAGTATTTT	CASSLFRGSGRATDTQYF
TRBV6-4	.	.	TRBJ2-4	TGTGCCAGCAGTGACACCAGGCTTGGTAACATTCAGTACTTC	CASSDTRLGNIQYF
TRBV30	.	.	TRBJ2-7	TGTGCCTGGAGTGTAGGGCAGGGCTACGAGCAGTACTTC	CAWSVGQGYEQYF
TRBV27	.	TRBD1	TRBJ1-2	TGTGCCAGCAGTCCCGACAGGGTGATTTACGGCTACACCTTC	CASSPDRVIYGYTF
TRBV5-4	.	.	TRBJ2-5	TGTGCCAGCAGCTTGGTTACAGGGCCAGAGACCCAGTACTTC	CASSLVTGPETQYF
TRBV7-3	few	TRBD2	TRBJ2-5	TGTGCCAGCAGCTTACTAGGTGGTAGCGGGGGTCAAGAGACCCAGTACTTC	CASSLLGGSGGQETQYF
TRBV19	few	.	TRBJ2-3	TGTGCCAGTAGTATGGGGACTCTTGACTGGGAAGATACGCAGTATTTT	CASSMGTLDWEDTQYF
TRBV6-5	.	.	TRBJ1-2	TGTGCCAGCAGTCAGAGCGGGGCCGGGGGTGGCTACACCTTC	CASSQSGAGGGYTF
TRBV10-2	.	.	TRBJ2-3	TGCGCCACTTCTCGCGGCAGCCCAGATACGCAGTATTTT	CATSRGSPDTQYF
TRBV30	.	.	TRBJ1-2	TGTGCCTGGGATACGGCAGGGTTTAGCCATGGCTACACCTTC	CAWDTAGFSHGYTF
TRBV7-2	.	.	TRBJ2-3	TGTGCCAGCAGCTTATCGTCCCCCGGGAGCGCAGATACGCAGTATTTT	CASSLSSPGSADTQYF
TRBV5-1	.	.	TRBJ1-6	TGCGCCAGCAGCTTGGATTGGGCAGCAAATTCACCCCTCCACTTT	CASSLDWAANSPLHF
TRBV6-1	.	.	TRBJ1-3	TGTGCCAGCAGTGAAGGGCAGAGTCGGGACACCATATATTTT	CASSEGQSRDTIYF
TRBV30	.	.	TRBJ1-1	TGTGCCTGGAGTGTTGGGGACACGAGGGACACTGAAGCTTTCTTT	CAWSVGDTRDTEAFF